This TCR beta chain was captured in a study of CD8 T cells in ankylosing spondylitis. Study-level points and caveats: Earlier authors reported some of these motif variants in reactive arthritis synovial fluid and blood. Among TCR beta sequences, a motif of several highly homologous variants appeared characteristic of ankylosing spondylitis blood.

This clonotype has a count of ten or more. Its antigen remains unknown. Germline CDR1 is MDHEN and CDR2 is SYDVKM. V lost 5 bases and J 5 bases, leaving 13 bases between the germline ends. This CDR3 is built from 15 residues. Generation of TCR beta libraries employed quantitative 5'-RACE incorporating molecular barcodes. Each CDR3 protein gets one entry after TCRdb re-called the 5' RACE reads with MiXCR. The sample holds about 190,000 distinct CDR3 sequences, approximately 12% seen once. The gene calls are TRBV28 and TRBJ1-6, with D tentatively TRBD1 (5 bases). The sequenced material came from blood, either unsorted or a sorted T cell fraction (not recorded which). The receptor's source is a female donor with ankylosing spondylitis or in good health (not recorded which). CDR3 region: CASSNLWGDNSPLHF. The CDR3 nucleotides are TGTGCCAGCAGTAACCTATGGGGGGATAATTCACCCCTCCACTTT.